This T cell receptor (beta chain) was recorded in a study of shared clonotypes between healthy human individuals. At the level of the study: The study drew on two women and three men aged 18 to 49 as donors.

A word on this clone: Antigen specificity is unknown.

The CDR3 length is 13 residues. The germline CDR1 and CDR2 sequences are KGHSY and FQNENV. V lost 1 base, J lost 6 bases, and 10 bases lay in between. TCRdb's table, derived via immunoSEQ multiplex PCR, lists solely in-frame clones and lacks some. This repertoire shows around 1 million clones, 76% found once; its top ten account for nearly 1.5%. Notes on the study in general: The study generally estimated greater richness for naive than memory subsets. Blood alone was sampled, and tissue repertoires likely differ.

This receptor was taken from a young man in good health. Sequenced input: memory CD4+ T cells sorted from blood. As for subset: CD45RA-negative fraction. The chain links TRBV16 to TRBJ2-7; possibly TRBD1 for D (6 bases). CDR3 nucleotides: TGTGCCAGCAGCCAATTCCCCAGGGGCGAGCAGTACTTC. Its protein is CASSQFPRGEQYF.